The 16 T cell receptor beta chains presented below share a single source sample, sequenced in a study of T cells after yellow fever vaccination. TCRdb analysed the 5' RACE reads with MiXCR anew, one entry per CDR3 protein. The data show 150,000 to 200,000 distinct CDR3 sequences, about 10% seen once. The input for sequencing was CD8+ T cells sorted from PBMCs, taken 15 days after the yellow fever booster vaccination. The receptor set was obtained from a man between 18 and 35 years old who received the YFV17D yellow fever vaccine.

CDR3 region: CASSPIEDTEAFF. In DNA, the CDR3 is TGTGCCAGCTCCCCCATCGAGGACACTGAAGCTTTCTTT. This chain uses TRBV18 with TRBJ1-1; D call uncertain. Germline CDR1 reads KGHSH; CDR2 reads LQKENI. CDR3 size: 13 residues. V was trimmed by 6 bases and J by 3 bases, leaving 11 bases between them.

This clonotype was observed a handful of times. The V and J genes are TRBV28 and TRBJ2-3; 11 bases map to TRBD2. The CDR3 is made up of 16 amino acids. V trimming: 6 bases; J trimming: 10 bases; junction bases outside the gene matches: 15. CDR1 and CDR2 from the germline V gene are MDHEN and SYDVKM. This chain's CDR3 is CASSLSGGAAPQAQYF. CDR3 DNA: TGTGCCAGCAGCCTTAGCGGGGGGGCGGCCCCCCAAGCGCAGTATTTT.

The CDR3 loop reads CASSYEWENTGELFF. The CDR3 nucleotides are TGTGCCAGCAGTTACGAGTGGGAGAACACCGGGGAGCTGTTTTTT. The chain recombines TRBV6-5 with TRBJ2-2; D unclear. CDR1 and CDR2 (germline): MNHEY, SVGAGI. CDR3 size: 15 residues. V was pared by 2 bases and J by 1 base, with 8 bases between.

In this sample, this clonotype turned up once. The CDR3 is CASSSTLVYEQYV. For the CDR3, the DNA is TGTGCCAGCAGCTCGACGTTGGTCTACGAGCAGTACGTC. V usage is TRBV5-6 and J usage is TRBJ2-7; no definite D call. The CDR3 has 13 amino acids. The germline V and J ends were trimmed by 3 bases and 3 bases, with 10 bases remaining between them. Germline CDR1 SGHDT, CDR2 YYEEEE.

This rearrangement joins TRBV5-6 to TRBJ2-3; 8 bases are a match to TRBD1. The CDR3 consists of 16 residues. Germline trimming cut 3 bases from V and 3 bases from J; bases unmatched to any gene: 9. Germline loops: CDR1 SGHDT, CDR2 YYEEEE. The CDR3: CASSSIDRGETDTQYF. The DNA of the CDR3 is TGTGCCAGCAGCTCGATAGACAGGGGTGAAACAGATACGCAGTATTTT.

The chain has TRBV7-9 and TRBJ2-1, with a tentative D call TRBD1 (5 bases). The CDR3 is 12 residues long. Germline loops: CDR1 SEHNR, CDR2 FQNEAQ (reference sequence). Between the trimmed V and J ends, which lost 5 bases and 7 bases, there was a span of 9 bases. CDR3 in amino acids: CASSRAGNEQFF. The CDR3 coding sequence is TGTGCCAGCAGCCGGGCAGGGAATGAGCAGTTCTTC.

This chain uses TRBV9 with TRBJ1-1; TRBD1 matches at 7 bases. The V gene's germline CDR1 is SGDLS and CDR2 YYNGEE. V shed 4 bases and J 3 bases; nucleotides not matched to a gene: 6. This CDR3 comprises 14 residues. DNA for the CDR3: TGTGCCAGCAGCCCCCCCGGGACAGACACTGAAGCTTTCTTT. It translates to CASSPPGTDTEAFF.

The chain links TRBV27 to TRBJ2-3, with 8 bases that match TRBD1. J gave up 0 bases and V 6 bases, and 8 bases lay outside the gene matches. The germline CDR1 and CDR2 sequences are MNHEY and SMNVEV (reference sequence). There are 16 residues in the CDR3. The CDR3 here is CASSQGRTGSTDTQYF. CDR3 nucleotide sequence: TGTGCCAGCAGCCAAGGAAGGACAGGGAGCACAGATACGCAGTATTTT.

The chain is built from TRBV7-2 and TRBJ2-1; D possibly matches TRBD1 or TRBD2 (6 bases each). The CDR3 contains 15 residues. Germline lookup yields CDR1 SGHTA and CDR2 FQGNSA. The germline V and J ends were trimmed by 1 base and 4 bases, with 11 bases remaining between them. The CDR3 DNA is TGTGCCAGCAGCTTAGGGGGGGCGGTATACAATGAGCAGTTCTTC. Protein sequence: CASSLGGAVYNEQFF.

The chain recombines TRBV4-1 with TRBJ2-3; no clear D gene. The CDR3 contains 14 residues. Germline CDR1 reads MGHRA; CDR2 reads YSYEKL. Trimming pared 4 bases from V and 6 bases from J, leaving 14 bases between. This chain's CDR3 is CASSLGRARDTQYF. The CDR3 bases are TGCGCCAGCAGCCTTGGACGAGCCCGTGATACGCAGTATTTT.

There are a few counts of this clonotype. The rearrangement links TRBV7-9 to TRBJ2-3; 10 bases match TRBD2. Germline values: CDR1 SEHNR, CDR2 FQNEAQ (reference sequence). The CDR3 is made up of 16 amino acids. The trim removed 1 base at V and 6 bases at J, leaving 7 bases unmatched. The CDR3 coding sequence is TGTGCCAGCAGCTTAGTGGTAGCGGGGGGTTCTGATACGCAGTATTTT. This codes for CASSLVVAGGSDTQYF.

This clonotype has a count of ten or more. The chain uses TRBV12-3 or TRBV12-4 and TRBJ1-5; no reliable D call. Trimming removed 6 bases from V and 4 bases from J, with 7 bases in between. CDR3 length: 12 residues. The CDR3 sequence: CASSSKNQPQHF. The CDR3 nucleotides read TGTGCCAGCAGCTCTAAAAATCAGCCCCAGCATTTT.

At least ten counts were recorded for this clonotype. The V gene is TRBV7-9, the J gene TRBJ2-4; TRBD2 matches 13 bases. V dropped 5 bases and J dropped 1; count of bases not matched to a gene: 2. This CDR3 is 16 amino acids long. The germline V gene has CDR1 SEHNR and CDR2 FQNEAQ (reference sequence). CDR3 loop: CASSPTSGGAKNIQYF. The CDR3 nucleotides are TGTGCCAGCAGCCCGACTAGCGGGGGGGCCAAAAACATTCAGTACTTC. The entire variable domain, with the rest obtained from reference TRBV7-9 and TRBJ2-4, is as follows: DTGVSQNPRHKITKRGQNVTFRCDPISEHNRLYWYRQTLGQGPEFLTYFQNEAQLEKSRLLSDRFSAERPKGSFSTLEIQRTEQGDSAMYLCASSPTSGGAKNIQYFGAGTRLSVL.

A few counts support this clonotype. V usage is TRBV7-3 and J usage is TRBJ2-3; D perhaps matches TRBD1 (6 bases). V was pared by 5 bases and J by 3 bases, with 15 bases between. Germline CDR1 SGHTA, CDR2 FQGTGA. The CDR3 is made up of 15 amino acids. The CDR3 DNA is TGTGCCAGCAGCCCAACGGCAGGGGATACAGATACGCAGTATTTT. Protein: CASSPTAGDTDTQYF.

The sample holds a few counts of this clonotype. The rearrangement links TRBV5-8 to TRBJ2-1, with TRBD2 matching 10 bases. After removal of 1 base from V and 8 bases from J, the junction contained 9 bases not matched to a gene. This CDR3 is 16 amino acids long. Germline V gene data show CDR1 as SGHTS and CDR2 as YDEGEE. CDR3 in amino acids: CASSLMSSGGAHEQFF. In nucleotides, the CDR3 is TGTGCCAGCAGCTTGATGTCCAGCGGGGGGGCCCATGAGCAGTTCTTC.

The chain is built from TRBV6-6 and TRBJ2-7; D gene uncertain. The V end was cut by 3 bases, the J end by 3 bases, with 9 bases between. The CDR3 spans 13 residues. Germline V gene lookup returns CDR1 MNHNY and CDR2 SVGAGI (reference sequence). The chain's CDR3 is CASSYSNVYEQYF. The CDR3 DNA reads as TGTGCCAGCAGTTATTCCAACGTCTACGAGCAGTACTTC.